A selection of T cell receptor beta chains follows, all from one sample in a study of molecular identifiers for immune sequencing clone quantification. TCRdb reanalysed the PCR reads using MiXCR and keeps one entry per CDR3 protein. The sample includes roughly 630,000 distinct CDR3 sequences, roughly 25% of them seen just once. Sequenced material: naive CD8+ T cells from blood, with Jurkat cell RNA spiked in. Receptors were obtained from a human donor in good health. Some libraries in this study had Jurkat cell RNA spiked in. Both conserved end residues are part of each CDR3. The D gene is left open where the match is weak. Size tells how often a clone was seen (once, few, many) or the class of an expanded clone, and some rows leave it out.

abundance: -; d_gene: TRBD2; v_gene: TRBV19; j_gene: TRBJ2-7; CDR3nt: TGTGCCAGTAGTACCCTAGCGGGGACCGAGGAGCAGTACTTC; CDR3aa: CASSTLAGTEEQYF
abundance: -; d_gene: -; v_gene: TRBV27; j_gene: TRBJ1-2; CDR3nt: TGTGCCAGCAGTTTTGGACCCTATAATAACTATGGCTACACCTTC; CDR3aa: CASSFGPYNNYGYTF
abundance: few; d_gene: -; v_gene: TRBV4-2; j_gene: TRBJ2-1; CDR3nt: TGTGCCAGCAGCCAAGATCTCGACAGTTACAATGAGCAGTTCTTC; CDR3aa: CASSQDLDSYNEQFF
abundance: -; d_gene: TRBD2; v_gene: TRBV20-1; j_gene: TRBJ2-1; CDR3nt: TGCAGTGCTATAGACCCCCTAGCGGGAGGGCGCGAGCAGTTCTTC; CDR3aa: CSAIDPLAGGREQFF
abundance: -; d_gene: TRBD2; v_gene: TRBV9; j_gene: TRBJ2-3; CDR3nt: TGTGCCAGCAGCGTAGGACTAGCGGGGAGTCCTAATGGAGATACGCAGTATTTT; CDR3aa: CASSVGLAGSPNGDTQYF
abundance: few; d_gene: -; v_gene: TRBV27; j_gene: TRBJ2-2; CDR3nt: TGTGCCAGCAGTTTACAGGGGGGCGCGAACACCGGGGAGCTGTTTTTT; CDR3aa: CASSLQGGANTGELFF
abundance: many; d_gene: -; v_gene: TRBV7-9; j_gene: TRBJ2-2; CDR3nt: TGTGCCAGCAGCTCCACATCTGGGACGGCGACTCCGAACACCGGGGAGCTGTTTTTT; CDR3aa: CASSSTSGTATPNTGELFF
abundance: few; d_gene: -; v_gene: TRBV2; j_gene: TRBJ1-6; CDR3nt: TGTGCCAGCAGTGGGCAGGGTGCGCACTCACCCCTCCACTTT; CDR3aa: CASSGQGAHSPLHF
abundance: -; d_gene: -; v_gene: TRBV6-2/TRBV6-3; j_gene: TRBJ2-7; CDR3nt: TGTGCCAGCAGTTACCTTGGGGGAACCTACGAGCAGTACTTC; CDR3aa: CASSYLGGTYEQYF
abundance: few; d_gene: -; v_gene: TRBV20-1; j_gene: TRBJ2-2; CDR3nt: TGCAGTGCCCACCGGGGCCTGGGGGAGCTGTTTTTT; CDR3aa: CSAHRGLGELFF
abundance: many; d_gene: -; v_gene: TRBV27; j_gene: TRBJ2-5; CDR3nt: TGTGCCAGCAGTTTAGTTGGGACACACCAAGAGACCCAGTACTTC; CDR3aa: CASSLVGTHQETQYF
abundance: many; d_gene: -; v_gene: TRBV18; j_gene: TRBJ2-3; CDR3nt: TGTGCCAGCTCACCAGTGGGACAACTCTCGGATACGCAGTATTTT; CDR3aa: CASSPVGQLSDTQYF
abundance: -; d_gene: TRBD1; v_gene: TRBV14; j_gene: TRBJ1-6; CDR3nt: TGTGCCAGCAGCCAAGGCAGGGGGCTTTCCTATAGTTCACCCCTCCACTTT; CDR3aa: CASSQGRGLSYSSPLHF
abundance: many; d_gene: TRBD1; v_gene: TRBV7-9; j_gene: TRBJ2-7; CDR3nt: TGTGCCAGCAGCCCCCCACAGGGGGCTGAGCAGTACTTC; CDR3aa: CASSPPQGAEQYF
abundance: -; d_gene: TRBD1; v_gene: TRBV5-1; j_gene: TRBJ2-3; CDR3nt: TGCGCCAGCAGCACACGGACAGGGGGAGCCACAGATACGCTGTATTTT; CDR3aa: CASSTRTGGATDTLYF
abundance: -; d_gene: TRBD2; v_gene: TRBV7-2; j_gene: TRBJ2-5; CDR3nt: TGTGCCAGCAGCACCGGACTAGCAGAGACCCAGTACTTC; CDR3aa: CASSTGLAETQYF
abundance: few; d_gene: -; v_gene: TRBV5-5; j_gene: TRBJ2-7; CDR3nt: TGTGCCAGCAGCGACGAAGAACAGCGTTGGTACGAGCAGTACTTC; CDR3aa: CASSDEEQRWYEQYF
abundance: few; d_gene: TRBD1; v_gene: TRBV19; j_gene: TRBJ1-5; CDR3nt: TGTGCCAGTAGTATAGGACAGGGAGGCGGAGAGCCCCAGCATTTT; CDR3aa: CASSIGQGGGEPQHF
abundance: -; d_gene: TRBD1; v_gene: TRBV10-3; j_gene: TRBJ2-7; CDR3nt: TGTGCCATCAGTGGGGGACAGGGGGTAGGAAACGAGCAGTACTTC; CDR3aa: CAISGGQGVGNEQYF
abundance: many; d_gene: -; v_gene: TRBV7-9; j_gene: TRBJ2-7; CDR3nt: TGTGCCAGCAGCTTATTAGCTAGCGAGACGTACTTC; CDR3aa: CASSLLASETYF
abundance: many; d_gene: -; v_gene: TRBV25-1; j_gene: TRBJ1-6; CDR3nt: TGTGCCAGCAGTGAATTGTCTTCACCCCTCCACTTT; CDR3aa: CASSELSSPLHF
abundance: many; d_gene: TRBD1; v_gene: TRBV13; j_gene: TRBJ2-6; CDR3nt: TGTGCCAGCAGTTGGACAGGGAGTGGGGACTCTGGGGCCAACGTCCTGACTTTC; CDR3aa: CASSWTGSGDSGANVLTF
abundance: many; d_gene: -; v_gene: TRBV12-3/TRBV12-4; j_gene: TRBJ1-6; CDR3nt: TGTGCCAGCAGTTTTGTCCTCTGGCCCCTCCACTTT; CDR3aa: CASSFVLWPLHF
abundance: many; d_gene: TRBD1; v_gene: TRBV27; j_gene: TRBJ1-5; CDR3nt: TGTGCCAGCAGTTCCCAAGGGGGCTTGCACCAGCCCCAGCATTTT; CDR3aa: CASSSQGGLHQPQHF